One and the same sample provided the 5 T cell receptor beta chains below, sequenced in a study of cytomegalovirus exposure and HLA in healthy donors. Assay: immunoSEQ multiplex PCR; the TCRdb copy retains only in-frame clones and omits some. The sample records about 130,000 clones, nearly 90% being singletons. The material sequenced was PBMCs. The receptors originated from a woman younger than 30 in good health and CMV-seropositive.

The chain links TRBV5-4 to TRBJ2-3; 10 positions agree with TRBD2. The ends lost 7 bases at V and 2 bases at J; junction bases unmatched: 10. Germline values: CDR1 SGHNT, CDR2 YYREEE (reference sequence). The CDR3 sequence is 16 residues long. Written as DNA, the CDR3 is TGTGCCAGCTGGGCCACTAGCGGGGAGAACACAGATACGCAGTATTTT. Protein sequence: CASWATSGENTDTQYF.

V and J are TRBV7-9 and TRBJ2-2; 12 bases map to TRBD2. This CDR3 has 14 residues. Trimming cost V 5 bases and J 11 bases; bases outside gene matches: 6. CDR1 is SEHNR and CDR2 is FQNEAQ in the germline V gene (reference sequence). DNA for the CDR3: TGTGCCAGCAGCCACCTAGCGGGGGGGCCCGAGCTGTTTTTT. Its protein product is CASSHLAGGPELFF.

In nucleotides, the CDR3 is TGTGCCAGCAGCGCCACTAGCGGGGGGGCCAAGGATACGCAGTATTTT. Translated, it gives CASSATSGGAKDTQYF. This chain links TRBV9 with TRBJ2-3, with 13 bases fitting TRBD2. Unmatched junction bases numbered 7, after V lost 3 bases and J lost 6 bases. The CDR3 sequence is 16 residues long. CDR1 is SGDLS and CDR2 is YYNGEE in the germline V gene.

The chain links TRBV7-2 to TRBJ1-3; 9 bases agree with TRBD1. Trimming at V came to 4 bases and at J to 4 bases, leaving 2 bases not matched to a gene. The CDR3 consists of 14 residues. Germline V gene data show CDR1 as SGHTA and CDR2 as FQGNSA. The CDR3 bases are TGTGCCAGCAGCTCAGGACAGGGGGGAAACACCATATATTTT. It codes for CASSSGQGGNTIYF.

The chain is built from TRBV28 and TRBJ2-7, with D possibly TRBD1 on 7 matching bases. The V gene's germline CDR1 is MDHEN and CDR2 SYDVKM. The CDR3 is 15 amino acids. Trimming cost V 7 bases and J 6 bases, with 22 bases left between them. The CDR3 sequence: CASNLDRAGLREQYF. CDR3 nucleotides: TGTGCCAGCAACCTCGACAGGGCGGGGTTACGCGAGCAGTACTTC.